Below are 10 T cell receptor beta chains sequenced from a single sample in a study of graft-versus-host responses after intestinal transplantation. Libraries were prepared by immunoSEQ multiplex PCR; TCRdb keeps only in-frame clonotypes and omits some of them. The table has 45,000 or so clones, roughly 91% seen once. This material consisted of PBMCs, taken 524 days after transplant. These receptors were collected from a human patient who received an intestinal transplant, so some T cells may come from the graft donor.

The chain is built from TRBV21-1 and TRBJ2-7; the table's D gene call, TRBD2, was not cross checked with the DNA. TRBV21-1 is tagged as a pseudogene. The CDR3 totals 13 residues. Written as DNA, the CDR3 is TGTGCCAGCAGCAAAGACGGGTACTCGATCCCATACTTC. Its translation is CASSKDGYSIPYF.

This chain joins TRBV28 and TRBJ1-5; D unclear. Trimming left V 6 bases short and J 2 bases short, with 8 bases between. The CDR3 has 13 amino acids. The germline CDR1 and CDR2 sequences are MDHEN and SYDVKM. Here the CDR3 reads CASRGSRNQPQHF. The CDR3 bases are TGTGCCAGCAGGGGTTCTCGCAATCAGCCCCAGCATTTT.

The chain combines TRBV2 with TRBJ2-7; D gene uncertain. This CDR3 has 12 residues. V gave up 5 bases and J gave up 6 bases, with 11 bases separating them. The germline CDR1 and CDR2 sequences are SNHLY and FYNNEI. CDR3 bases: TGTGCCAGCAGTTTCCTCCGCGGCGAGCAGTACTTC. Translated, it gives CASSFLRGEQYF.

The chain recombines TRBV15 with TRBJ2-7; perhaps TRBD1 as D (6 bases). The CDR3 is 16 residues long. The germline CDR1 and CDR2 sequences are LNHNV and YYDKDF (reference sequence). The V and J ends lost 0 bases and 6 bases respectively, with 18 bases between them. The DNA of the CDR3 is TGTGCCACCAGCAGAGATCGAAGGGACATGACGGGCGAGCAGTACTTC. This gives the protein CATSRDRRDMTGEQYF.

The rearrangement uses TRBV7-2 and TRBJ1-1; D unresolved. This CDR3 contains 14 residues. The V gene's germline CDR1 is SGHTA and CDR2 FQGNSA. V was cut by 4 bases and J by 1 base, with 10 bases left in between. The CDR3 spells CASSWIRGNTEAFF. CDR3 nucleotide sequence: TGTGCCAGCAGCTGGATCCGGGGGAACACTGAAGCTTTCTTT.

V gene TRBV10-2 combines with J gene TRBJ2-7, with D maybe TRBD1 (6 bases). The germline CDR1 and CDR2 sequences are WSHSY and SAAADI. The CDR3 consists of 15 residues. V gave up 2 bases and J gave up 3 bases, with 14 bases separating them. The CDR3 loop reads CASSEIRGGSYEQYF. The CDR3 region has the DNA TGCGCCAGCAGTGAGATCAGAGGGGGAAGCTACGAGCAGTACTTC.

V usage is TRBV27 and J usage is TRBJ2-3; no reliable D call. V was cut by 3 bases and J by 6 bases, with 13 bases left in between. This CDR3 comprises 14 residues. Germline V gives CDR1 MNHEY, CDR2 SMNVEV (reference sequence). CDR3 residues: CASSFGRPGDTQYF. CDR3 in DNA: TGTGCCAGCAGTTTTGGGCGCCCCGGGGATACGCAGTATTTT.

V is TRBV7-9 and J is TRBJ2-5; 10 bases are a match to TRBD2. The CDR3 contains 17 residues. V lost 5 bases to trimming and J lost 5 bases; unmatched junction nucleotides: 14. Germline values: CDR1 SEHNR, CDR2 FQNEAQ (reference sequence). Here the CDR3 reads CASSLGDRAGGYETQYF. The CDR3 coding sequence is TGTGCCAGCAGCCTAGGTGATCGAGCGGGAGGGTACGAGACCCAGTACTTC.

The CDR3 protein is CASSQPGQIYGYTF. The CDR3, as DNA: TGCGCCAGCAGCCAACCGGGACAGATCTATGGCTACACCTTC. This rearrangement joins TRBV4-1 to TRBJ1-2; 7 bases align to TRBD1. The CDR3 extends over 14 amino acids. Germline CDR1 reads MGHRA; CDR2 reads YSYEKL. J gave up 4 bases and V 2 bases, and 4 bases lay outside the gene matches.

The chain carries TRBV4-1 and TRBJ2-7, with TRBD2 matching over 10 bases. Trimming removed 3 bases from V and 7 bases from J; junction bases left unmatched: 3. Germline V lookup: CDR1 MGHRA, CDR2 YSYEKL. The CDR3 spans 13 residues. CDR3 loop: CASSQLAGDEQYF. CDR3 sequence (DNA): TGCGCCAGCAGCCAGCTAGCGGGAGATGAGCAGTACTTC.